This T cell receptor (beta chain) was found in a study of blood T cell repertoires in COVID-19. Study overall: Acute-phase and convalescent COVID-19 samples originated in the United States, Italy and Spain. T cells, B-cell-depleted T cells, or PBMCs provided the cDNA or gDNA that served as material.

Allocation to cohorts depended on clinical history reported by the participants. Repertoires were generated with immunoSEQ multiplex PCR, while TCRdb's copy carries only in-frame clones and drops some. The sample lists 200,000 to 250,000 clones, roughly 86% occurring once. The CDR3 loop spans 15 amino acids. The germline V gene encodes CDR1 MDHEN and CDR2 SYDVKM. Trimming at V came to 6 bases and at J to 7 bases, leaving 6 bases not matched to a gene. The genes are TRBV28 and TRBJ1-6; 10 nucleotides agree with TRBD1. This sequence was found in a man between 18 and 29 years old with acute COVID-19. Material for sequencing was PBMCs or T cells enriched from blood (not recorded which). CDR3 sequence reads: CASRVPTGGNSPLHF. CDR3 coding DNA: TGTGCCAGCAGGGTACCGACAGGGGGCAATTCACCCCTCCACTTT.